These 10 T cell receptor beta chains originate from one sample sequenced in a study of PD-1 blockade in classical Hodgkin lymphoma. Time point defined: cycle 4 day 1 (C4D1), after 5 to 7 weeks of nivolumab. Each patient's relapse followed autologous stem cell transplantation, and brentuximab vedotin exposure varied. Data came from immunoSEQ multiplex PCR; TCRdb stores just in-frame clones and leaves some out. The data show approximately 41,000 clones, 60% to 70% seen once. The sequences come from peripheral blood mononuclear cells (PBMCs), collected before the fourth cycle of nivolumab. The origin of the receptors is a human donor with classical Hodgkin lymphoma.

V gene TRBV5-1 combines with J gene TRBJ2-7, with TRBD1 matching 7 bases. CDR1 and CDR2 from the germline V gene are SGHRS and YFSETQ. Trimming at V came to 6 bases and at J to 6 bases, leaving 6 bases not matched to a gene. The CDR3 has 12 amino acids. This chain's CDR3 is CASTFSGGEQYF. The CDR3 DNA reads TGCGCCAGCACCTTTTCAGGGGGCGAGCAGTACTTC.

The chain is built from TRBV5-6 and TRBJ2-7; D is possibly TRBD2 (6 bases). CDR1 and CDR2 from the germline V gene are SGHDT and YYEEEE. Trimming cost V 0 bases and J 3 bases, with 10 bases left between them. This CDR3 has 14 amino acids. CDR3 region: CASSLVEGIYEQYF. The DNA for the CDR3 is TGTGCCAGCAGCTTGGTGGAGGGAATCTACGAGCAGTACTTC.

V and J are TRBV28 and TRBJ1-2; possible D gene TRBD1, 5 bases. V lost 5 bases to trimming and J lost 4 bases, with 14 bases between them. There are 14 residues in the CDR3. The germline V gene has CDR1 MDHEN and CDR2 SYDVKM. The CDR3 loop reads CASSTPQDPYGYTF. Here the CDR3 DNA reads TGTGCCAGCAGTACCCCACAGGATCCCTATGGCTACACCTTC.

This sequence joins TRBV5-1 and TRBJ2-7, with 10 bases fitting TRBD2. This CDR3 is 14 amino acids long. V shed 7 bases, J shed 7 bases, and the junction held 11 bases outside the gene matches. Germline CDR1 is SGHRS and CDR2 is YFSETQ. The CDR3 spells CASGVGSGGSEQYF. CDR3 nucleotides: TGCGCCAGCGGCGTAGGTAGCGGGGGGTCGGAGCAGTACTTC.

This clone was counted once. The chain uses TRBV6-5 and TRBJ2-5; 9 bases line up with TRBD1. The CDR3 covers 15 residues. J gave up 4 bases and V 1 base, and 4 bases lay outside the gene matches. Germline lookup yields CDR1 MNHEY and CDR2 SVGAGI. CDR3 amino acids: CASSYLGQGGETQYF. Written as DNA, the CDR3 is TGTGCCAGCAGTTACTTGGGACAGGGTGGAGAGACCCAGTACTTC.

The CDR3 here is CAIMGSGIGEYEQYF. In nucleotides, the CDR3 is TGTGCCATCATGGGTAGCGGGATAGGGGAATACGAGCAGTACTTC. V and J are TRBV10-3 and TRBJ2-7, with 8 bases aligning to TRBD2. Looked up from germline, CDR1 is ENHRY and CDR2 is SYGVKD. The CDR3 is 15 amino acids. The J segment lost 4 bases and the V segment lost 7 bases, leaving 12 bases of the junction unmatched.

V and J are TRBV7-2 and TRBJ2-6; a weak D match, TRBD1 (5 bases). CDR3 size: 16 residues. V was clipped by 5 bases and J by 0 bases, with 11 bases between them. Per germline, CDR1 SGHTA and CDR2 FQGNSA. The CDR3, as DNA: TGTGCCAGCAGCCCCGACAGCTCCTCTGGGGCCAACGTCCTGACTTTC. Amino acid sequence: CASSPDSSSGANVLTF.

This clone was seen only once. The rearrangement uses TRBV4-3 and TRBJ2-3; 9 nucleotides agree with TRBD2. The J segment lost 1 base and the V segment lost 4 bases, leaving 9 bases of the junction unmatched. CDR1 is LGHNA and CDR2 is YSLEER in the germline V gene. The CDR3 covers 17 residues. In DNA form, the CDR3 reads TGCGCCAGCAGCCTCAGTCTGCGCGGGGGGGGCACAGATACGCAGTATTTT. Protein product: CASSLSLRGGGTDTQYF.

The gene calls are TRBV30 and TRBJ1-5; D gene uncertain. Trimming took off 2 bases at V and 7 bases at J, with 12 bases between the two ends. The CDR3 consists of 13 residues. Germline assignment: CDR1 GTSNPN and CDR2 SVGIG (reference sequence). The CDR3 DNA reads TGTGCCTGGAGTCCCTCGCGGCCCCAGCCCCAGCATTTT. This encodes CAWSPSRPQPQHF. The complete variable domain, with remaining parts taken from reference TRBV30 and TRBJ1-5, reads SQTIHQWPATLVQPVGSPLSLECTVEGTSNPNLYWYRQAAGRGLQLLFYSVGIGQISSEVPQNLSASRPQDRQFILSSKKLLLSDSGFYLCAWSPSRPQPQHFGDGTRLSIL.

The V gene is TRBV6-5, the J gene TRBJ1-5; D is perhaps TRBD1 (6 bases). The CDR3 is 16 residues long. Trimming shortened V by 0 bases and J by 1 base, and 10 bases separated the two germline ends. Germline CDR1 MNHEY, CDR2 SVGAGI. The CDR3 nucleotides are TGTGCCAGCAGTTACTCGGCAGGGGCGAGCAATCAGCCCCAGCATTTT. It encodes CASSYSAGASNQPQHF.